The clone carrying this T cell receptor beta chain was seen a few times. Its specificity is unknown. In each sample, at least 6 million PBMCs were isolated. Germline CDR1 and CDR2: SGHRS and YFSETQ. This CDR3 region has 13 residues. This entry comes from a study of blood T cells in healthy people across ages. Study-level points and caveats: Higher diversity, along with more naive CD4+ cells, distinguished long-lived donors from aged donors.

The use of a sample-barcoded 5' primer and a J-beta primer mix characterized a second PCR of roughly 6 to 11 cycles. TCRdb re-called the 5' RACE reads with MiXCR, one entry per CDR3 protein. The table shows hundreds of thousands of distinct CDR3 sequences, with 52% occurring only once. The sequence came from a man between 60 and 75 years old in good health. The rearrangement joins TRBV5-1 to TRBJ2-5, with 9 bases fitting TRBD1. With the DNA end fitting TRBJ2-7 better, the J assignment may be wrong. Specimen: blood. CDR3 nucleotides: TGCGCCAGCAGCGGGGGGACAGGGCTCGAGCAGTACTTC. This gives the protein CASSGGTGLEQYF.